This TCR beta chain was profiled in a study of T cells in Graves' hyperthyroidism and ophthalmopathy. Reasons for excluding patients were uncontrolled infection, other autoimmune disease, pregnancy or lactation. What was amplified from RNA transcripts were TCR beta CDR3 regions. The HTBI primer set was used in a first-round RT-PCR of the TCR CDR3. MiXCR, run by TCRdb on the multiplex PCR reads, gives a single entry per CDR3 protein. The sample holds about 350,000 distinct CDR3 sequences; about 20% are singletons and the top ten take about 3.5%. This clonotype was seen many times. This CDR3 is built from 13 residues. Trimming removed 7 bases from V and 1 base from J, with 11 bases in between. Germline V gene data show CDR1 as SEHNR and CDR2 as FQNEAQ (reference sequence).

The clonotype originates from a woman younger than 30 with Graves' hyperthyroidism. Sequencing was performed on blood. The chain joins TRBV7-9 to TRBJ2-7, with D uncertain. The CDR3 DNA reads TGTGCCAGCACTGCTGATGGTTCCTACGAGCAGTACTTC. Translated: CASTADGSYEQYF. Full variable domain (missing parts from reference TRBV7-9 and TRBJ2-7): DTGVSQNPRHKITKRGQNVTFRCDPISEHNRLYWYRQTLGQGPEFLTYFQNEAQLEKSRLLSDRFSAERPKGSFSTLEIQRTEQGDSAMYLCASTADGSYEQYFGPGTRLTVT.